The next 13 T cell receptor beta chains were all read from a single sample in a study of blood T cell repertoires in COVID-19 (TCRdb year 2020). Preparation of the library involved the immunoSEQ multiplex PCR assay. TCRdb stores this immuneACCESS table with in-frame sequences only. Part of the clones is absent; in the studies checked, under half of the shortfall reflects unresolved V genes, and no reason is known for the rest. This sample is represented by 150,000 to 200,000 clones; 85% to 90% of them were singletons. The biggest ten clones account for 0.99% of the sample. Material: peripheral blood. Receptors originate from a man between 18 and 35 years old with acute or convalescent COVID-19.

This clone came up a few times. The chain has TRBV19 and TRBJ2-7; the D is unclear. CDR3 length: 13 residues. Trimming cost V 0 bases and J 3 bases, with 6 bases left between them. Per the germline V gene, CDR1 is LNHDA and CDR2 is SQIVND (reference sequence). CDR3 DNA sequence: TGTGCCAGTAGTATAGACAGAAGCTACGAGCAGTACTTC. Translation: CASSIDRSYEQYF.

The gene calls are TRBV15 and TRBJ2-7; TRBD1 matches 7 bases. This CDR3 is built from 16 residues. Per germline, CDR1 LNHNV and CDR2 YYDKDF (reference sequence). After removal of 0 bases from V and 4 bases from J, the junction contained 9 bases not matched to a gene. CDR3 residues: CATSRDLRTGGYEQYV. The CDR3 nucleotides read TGTGCCACCAGCAGAGATCTCAGGACAGGAGGTTACGAGCAGTACGTC.

The CDR3 reads CASSQRDRLQETQYF. CDR3 nucleotide sequence: TGTGCCAGCAGCCAACGGGACAGATTACAAGAGACCCAGTACTTC. The chain is built from TRBV7-9 and TRBJ2-5; TRBD1 matches at 7 bases. Germline trimming cut 5 bases from V and 2 bases from J; bases unmatched to any gene: 8. CDR1 and CDR2 from the germline V gene are SEHNR and FQNEAQ (reference sequence). There are 15 residues in the CDR3.

This chain links TRBV19 with TRBJ2-5, with 8 bases that match TRBD1. The ends lost 5 bases at V and 2 bases at J; junction bases unmatched: 7. Germline CDR1 LNHDA, CDR2 SQIVND (reference sequence). The CDR3 spans 15 residues. The CDR3 reads CASSPADRDQETQYF. The CDR3 DNA sequence: TGTGCCAGTAGTCCCGCGGACAGGGATCAAGAGACCCAGTACTTC.

V gene TRBV7-2 combines with J gene TRBJ1-2, with TRBD1 matching 8 bases. The CDR3 covers 15 residues. CDR1 SGHTA and CDR2 FQGNSA come from the germline V gene. V lost 5 bases to trimming and J lost 6 bases; unmatched junction nucleotides: 11. CDR3 sequence: CASSPRTGSRNGYTF. The DNA for the CDR3 is TGTGCCAGCAGCCCGAGGACAGGGAGTAGGAATGGCTACACCTTC. Filled out from reference TRBV7-2 and TRBJ1-2, the complete variable domain reads GAGVSQSPSNKVTEKGKDVELRCDPISGHTALYWYRQSLGQGLEFLIYFQGNSAPDKSGLPSDRFSAERTGGSVSTLTIQRTQQEDSAVYLCASSPRTGSRNGYTFGSGTRLTVV.

This clone appeared a single time. The V call is TRBV4-1, the J call TRBJ1-2; D remains unclear. In germline, CDR1 is MGHRA, CDR2 YSYEKL. The CDR3 is 17 residues long. V was pared by 0 bases and J by 5 bases, with 19 bases between. In DNA form, the CDR3 reads TGCGCCAGCAGCCAAGATCCGGCGGGATCATCAAGGTATGGCTACACCTTC. As protein: CASSQDPAGSSRYGYTF.

The rearrangement joins TRBV5-1 to TRBJ2-1; 14 bases fit TRBD2. Germline V lookup: CDR1 SGHRS, CDR2 YFSETQ. J lost 4 bases, V lost 0 bases, and 6 bases had no gene match. There are 18 residues in the CDR3. CDR3 amino acids: CASSLGLAGGPRYNEQFF. The CDR3 region has the DNA TGCGCCAGCAGCTTGGGACTAGCGGGGGGGCCAAGGTACAATGAGCAGTTCTTC.

The chain uses TRBV5-4 and TRBJ1-4; D gene uncertain. Between the trimmed V and J ends, which lost 0 bases and 7 bases, there was a span of 7 bases. The CDR3 extends over 13 amino acids. The germline gives CDR1 SGHNT, CDR2 YYREEE (reference sequence). The CDR3 region has the DNA TGTGCCAGCAGCTTGGATCTTGTTGAAAAACTGTTTTTT. Its protein is CASSLDLVEKLFF.

V and J are TRBV6-5 and TRBJ1-3, with unresolved D. The germline V and J ends were trimmed by 2 bases and 0 bases, with 8 bases remaining between them. CDR3 size: 15 residues. The germline gives CDR1 MNHEY, CDR2 SVGAGI. CDR3 bases: TGTGCCAGCAGTTACCGACCGGGCTCTGGAAACACCATATATTTT. Translation gives CASSYRPGSGNTIYF.

The rearrangement links TRBV10-1 to TRBJ2-1; 10 nucleotides agree with TRBD2. This CDR3 has 15 amino acids. Unmatched junction bases numbered 5, after V lost 3 bases and J lost 6 bases. CDR1 is WNHNN, CDR2 SYGVQD, per germline (reference sequence). CDR3 amino acids: CASSDAASGGNEQFF. The CDR3 DNA follows: TGCGCCAGCAGTGATGCGGCTAGCGGGGGCAATGAGCAGTTCTTC.

The chain couples TRBV7-2 to TRBJ2-7, with 7 bases aligning to TRBD1. Germline V gene data show CDR1 as SGHTA and CDR2 as FQGNSA. This CDR3 is built from 12 residues. The ends lost 4 bases at V and 5 bases at J; junction bases unmatched: 2. The CDR3 is CASSSGTDEQYF. The CDR3 nucleotides read TGTGCCAGCAGCTCTGGGACAGACGAGCAGTACTTC.

This rearrangement joins TRBV29-1 to TRBJ1-1; 7 bases are a match to TRBD1. From germline, CDR1 is SQVTM and CDR2 ANQGSEA. This CDR3 region has 13 residues. With 2 bases clipped from V and 6 bases from J, the junction kept 6 bases outside the gene matches. The CDR3 sequence is CSVESRGVPEAFF. CDR3 DNA: TGCAGCGTTGAATCCAGGGGGGTCCCTGAAGCTTTCTTT.

The chain employs TRBV24-1 and TRBJ2-1; D possibly corresponds to TRBD2 (5 bases). The germline gives CDR1 KGHDR, CDR2 SFDVKD. Trimming removed 0 bases from V and 2 bases from J, with 7 bases in between. The CDR3 has 15 residues. The CDR3 reads CATSDLTAAYNEQFF. As DNA, the CDR3 is TGTGCCACCAGTGATTTGACAGCGGCCTACAATGAGCAGTTCTTC.